This T cell receptor beta chain originates from a study of shared clonotypes between healthy human individuals. Study outcomes and limitations: Genetic and exposure-history diversity was limited by the few donors.

A word on this clone: Its target is unknown.

TCRdb's table, derived via immunoSEQ multiplex PCR, lists solely in-frame clones and lacks some. Of about 490,000 clones listed, almost 80% are singletons. CDR3 size: 15 residues. With V trimmed by 3 bases and J by 1 base, 1 base remained unmatched. Germline V gene lookup returns CDR1 MGHRA and CDR2 YSYEKL. The rearrangement uses TRBV4-1 and TRBJ2-2, with TRBD2 matching over 8 bases. The sequenced material came from PBMCs. The receptor was isolated from a woman aged 40 to 49 in good health. Some clones in this sample may be carry-over from other donors' samples. DNA for the CDR3: TGCGCCAGCAGCCATGCGGGGGGGAACACCGGGGAGCTGTTTTTT. It is translated as CASSHAGGNTGELFF.